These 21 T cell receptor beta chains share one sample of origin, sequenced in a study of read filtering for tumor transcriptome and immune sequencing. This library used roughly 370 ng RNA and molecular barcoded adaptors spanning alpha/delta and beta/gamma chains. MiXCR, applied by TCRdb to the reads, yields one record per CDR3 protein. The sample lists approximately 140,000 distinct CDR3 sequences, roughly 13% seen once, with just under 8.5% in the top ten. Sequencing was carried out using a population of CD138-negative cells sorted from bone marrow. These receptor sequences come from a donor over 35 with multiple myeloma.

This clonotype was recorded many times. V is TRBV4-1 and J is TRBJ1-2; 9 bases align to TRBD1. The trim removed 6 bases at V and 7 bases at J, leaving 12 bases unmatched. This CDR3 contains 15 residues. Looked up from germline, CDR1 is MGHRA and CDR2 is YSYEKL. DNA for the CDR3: TGCGCCAGCAGTCAACAAGACAGGGGGACTGTTGGCTACACCTTC. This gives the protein CASSQQDRGTVGYTF.

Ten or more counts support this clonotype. Written as DNA, the CDR3 is TGTGCCAGCAGCTCAAGCCAGGCCCCCTCGGGTTCACCCCTCCACTTT. It yields the protein CASSSSQAPSGSPLHF. The chain uses TRBV9 and TRBJ1-6; no firm D call. The CDR3 spans 16 residues. Trimming took off 4 bases at V and 9 bases at J, with 20 bases between the two ends. Germline V gives CDR1 SGDLS, CDR2 YYNGEE.

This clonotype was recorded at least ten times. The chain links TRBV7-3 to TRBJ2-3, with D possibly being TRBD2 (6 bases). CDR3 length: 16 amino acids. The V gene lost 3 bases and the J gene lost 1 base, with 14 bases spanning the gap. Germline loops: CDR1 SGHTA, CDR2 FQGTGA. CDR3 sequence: CASSLAGGSGTDTQYF. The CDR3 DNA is TGTGCCAGCAGCTTGGCCGGGGGTAGCGGCACAGATACGCAGTATTTT. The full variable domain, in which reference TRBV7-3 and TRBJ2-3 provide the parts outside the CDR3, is GAGVSQTPSNKVTEKGKYVELRCDPISGHTALYWYRQSLGQGPEFLIYFQGTGAADDSGLPNDRFFAVRPEGSVSTLKIQRTERGDSAVYLCASSLAGGSGTDTQYFGPGTRLTVL.

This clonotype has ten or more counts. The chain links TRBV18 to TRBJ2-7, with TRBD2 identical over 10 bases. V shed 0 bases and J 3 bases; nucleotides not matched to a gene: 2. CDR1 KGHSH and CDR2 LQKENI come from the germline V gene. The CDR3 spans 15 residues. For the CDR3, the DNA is TGTGCCAGCTCACCACCGGCTAGCGGGGGCTACGAGCAGTACTTC. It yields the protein CASSPPASGGYEQYF.

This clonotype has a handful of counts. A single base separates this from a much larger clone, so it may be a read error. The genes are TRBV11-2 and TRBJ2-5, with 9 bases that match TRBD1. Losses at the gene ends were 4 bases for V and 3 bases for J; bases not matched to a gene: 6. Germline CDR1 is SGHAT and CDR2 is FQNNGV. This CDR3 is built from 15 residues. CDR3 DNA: TGTGCCAGCAGCTCGTGGGGACAGGGCGAAGAGACCCAGTACTTC. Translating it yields CASSSWGQGEETQYF.

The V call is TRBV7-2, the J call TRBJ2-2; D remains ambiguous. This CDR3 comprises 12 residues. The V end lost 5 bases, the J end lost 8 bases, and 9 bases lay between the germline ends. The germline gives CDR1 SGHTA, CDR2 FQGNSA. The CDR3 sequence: CASSPALGELFF. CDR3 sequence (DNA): TGTGCCAGCAGCCCGGCCTTAGGGGAGCTGTTTTTT.

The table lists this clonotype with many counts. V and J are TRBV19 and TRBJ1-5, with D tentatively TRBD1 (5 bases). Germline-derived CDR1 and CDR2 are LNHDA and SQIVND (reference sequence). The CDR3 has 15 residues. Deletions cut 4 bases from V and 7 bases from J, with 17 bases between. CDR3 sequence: CASSTSGTHGQPQHF. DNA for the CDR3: TGTGCCAGTAGTACCTCCGGGACCCACGGGCAGCCCCAGCATTTT. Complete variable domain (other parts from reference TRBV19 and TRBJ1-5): DGGITQSPKYLFRKEGQNVTLSCEQNLNHDAMYWYRQDPGQGLRLIYYSQIVNDFQKGDIAEGYSVSREKKESFPLTVTSAQKNPTAFYLCASSTSGTHGQPQHFGDGTRLSIL.

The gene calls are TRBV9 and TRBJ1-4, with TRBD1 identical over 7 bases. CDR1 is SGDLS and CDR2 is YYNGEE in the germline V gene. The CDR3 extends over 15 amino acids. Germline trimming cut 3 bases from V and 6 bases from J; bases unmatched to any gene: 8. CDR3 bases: TGTGCCAGCAGCGGGGGAGACAGGGATGATGAAAAACTGTTTTTT. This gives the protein CASSGGDRDDEKLFF.

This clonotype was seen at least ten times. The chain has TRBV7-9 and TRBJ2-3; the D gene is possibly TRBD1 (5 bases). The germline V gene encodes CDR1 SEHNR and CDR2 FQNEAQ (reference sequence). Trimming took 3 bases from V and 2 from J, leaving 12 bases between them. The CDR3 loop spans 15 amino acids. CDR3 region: CASSFDSFFTDTQYF. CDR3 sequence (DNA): TGTGCCAGCAGCTTCGACAGCTTTTTCACAGATACGCAGTATTTT.

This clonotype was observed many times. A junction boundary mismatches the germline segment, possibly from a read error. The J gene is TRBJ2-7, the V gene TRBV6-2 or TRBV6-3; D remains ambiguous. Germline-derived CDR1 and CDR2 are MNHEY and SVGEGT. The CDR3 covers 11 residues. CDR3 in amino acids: CASSKRYEQDF. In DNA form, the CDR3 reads TGTGCCAGCAGTAAAAGGTACGAGCAGGACTTC.

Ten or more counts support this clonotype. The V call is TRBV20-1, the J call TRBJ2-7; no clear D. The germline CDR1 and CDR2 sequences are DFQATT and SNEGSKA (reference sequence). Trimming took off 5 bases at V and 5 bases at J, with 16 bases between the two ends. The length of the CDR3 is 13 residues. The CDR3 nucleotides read TGCAGTGCTTCCGGCAGTTCGGACGACGAGCAGTACTTC. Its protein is CSASGSSDDEQYF.

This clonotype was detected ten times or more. CDR3: CASSPPASKPQHF. CDR3 coding DNA: TGTGCCAGCAGCCCCCCGGCCTCTAAGCCCCAGCATTTT. The chain uses TRBV4-2 and TRBJ1-5; unclear D gene. The CDR3 is made up of 13 amino acids. Trimming shortened V by 4 bases and J by 8 bases, and 12 bases separated the two germline ends. Germline CDR1 LGHNA, CDR2 YNFKEQ.

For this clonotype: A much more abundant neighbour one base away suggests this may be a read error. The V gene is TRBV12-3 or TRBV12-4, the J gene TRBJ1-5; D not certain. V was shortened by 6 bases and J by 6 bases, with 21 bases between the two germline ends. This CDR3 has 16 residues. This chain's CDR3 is CASSPGRGGSLQPQHF. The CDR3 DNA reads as TGTGCCAGCAGCCCTGGGCGGGGAGGATCTCTTCAGCCCCAGCATTTT.

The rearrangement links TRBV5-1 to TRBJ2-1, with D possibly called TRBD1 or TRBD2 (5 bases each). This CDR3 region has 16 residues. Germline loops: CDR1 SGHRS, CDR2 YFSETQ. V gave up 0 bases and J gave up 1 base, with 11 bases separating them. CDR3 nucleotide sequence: TGCGCCAGCAGCTTGGGGGGGTCGGGGTCCTACAATGAGCAGTTCTTC. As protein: CASSLGGSGSYNEQFF.

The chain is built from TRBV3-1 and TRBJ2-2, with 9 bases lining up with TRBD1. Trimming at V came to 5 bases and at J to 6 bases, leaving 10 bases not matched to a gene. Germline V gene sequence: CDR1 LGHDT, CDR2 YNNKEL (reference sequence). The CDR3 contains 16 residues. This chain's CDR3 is CASSRGTGYFAGELFF. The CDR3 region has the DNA TGTGCCAGCAGCAGAGGGACAGGGTATTTCGCCGGGGAGCTGTTTTTT.

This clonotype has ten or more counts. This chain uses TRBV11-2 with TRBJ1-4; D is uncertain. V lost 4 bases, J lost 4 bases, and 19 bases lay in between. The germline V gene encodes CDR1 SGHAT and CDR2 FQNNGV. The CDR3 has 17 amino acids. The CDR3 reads CASSSRSRPGINEKLFF. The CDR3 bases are TGTGCCAGCAGCTCCAGAAGTCGACCAGGCATTAATGAAAAACTGTTTTTT.

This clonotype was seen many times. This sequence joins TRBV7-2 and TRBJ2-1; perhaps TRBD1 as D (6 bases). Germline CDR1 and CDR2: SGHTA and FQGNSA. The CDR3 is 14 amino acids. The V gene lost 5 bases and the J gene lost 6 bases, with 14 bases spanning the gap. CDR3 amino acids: CASSPRGRSNEQFF. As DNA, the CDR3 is TGTGCCAGCAGCCCCAGGGGTAGGTCCAATGAGCAGTTCTTC.

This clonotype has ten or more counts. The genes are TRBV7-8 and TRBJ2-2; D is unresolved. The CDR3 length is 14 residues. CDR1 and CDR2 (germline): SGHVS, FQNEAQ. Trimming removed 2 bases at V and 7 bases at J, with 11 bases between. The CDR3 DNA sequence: TGTGCCAGCAGCTTAACCCTTTATGACGGGGAGCTGTTTTTT. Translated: CASSLTLYDGELFF. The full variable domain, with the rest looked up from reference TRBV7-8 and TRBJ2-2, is GAGVSQSPRYKVAKRGQDVALRCDPISGHVSLFWYQQALGQGPEFLTYFQNEAQLDKSGLPSDRFFAERPEGSVSTLKIQRTQQEDSAVYLCASSLTLYDGELFFGEGSRLTVL.

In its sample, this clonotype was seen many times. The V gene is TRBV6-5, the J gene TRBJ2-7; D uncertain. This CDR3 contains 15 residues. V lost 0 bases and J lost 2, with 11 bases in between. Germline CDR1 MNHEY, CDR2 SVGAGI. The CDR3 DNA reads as TGTGCCAGCAGTTACTCAGCCACGGCGACCTACGAGCAGTACTTC. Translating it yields CASSYSATATYEQYF.

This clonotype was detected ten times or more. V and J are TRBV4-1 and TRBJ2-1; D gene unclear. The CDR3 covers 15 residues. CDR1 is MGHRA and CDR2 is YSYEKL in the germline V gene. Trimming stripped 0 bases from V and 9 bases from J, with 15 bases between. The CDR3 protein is CASSQDPSMVFEQFF. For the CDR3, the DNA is TGCGCCAGCAGCCAAGATCCCAGCATGGTATTTGAGCAGTTCTTC.

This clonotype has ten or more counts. CDR3 nucleotide sequence: TGTGCCAGCTCACCACAGGGGTACCACGAGCAGTACTTC. Translation: CASSPQGYHEQYF. The chain joins TRBV18 to TRBJ2-7; a weak D match, TRBD1 (5 bases). The CDR3 extends over 13 amino acids. Germline CDR1 and CDR2: KGHSH and LQKENI. V lost 1 base to trimming and J lost 5 bases, with 9 bases between them.